This T cell receptor (beta chain) emerged from a study of cytomegalovirus exposure and HLA in healthy donors. With V trimmed by 2 bases and J by 9 bases, 4 bases remained unmatched. In germline, CDR1 is MNHEY, CDR2 SMNVEV (reference sequence). The CDR3 spans 15 residues. The data were produced by immunoSEQ multiplex PCR, yet TCRdb's version contains in-frame clones alone and is incomplete. The data hold about 69,000 clones, with 96% observed a single time. Sequenced: PBMCs. This TCR came from a young woman in good health and CMV-seropositive. This sequence joins TRBV27 and TRBJ2-1, with 13 bases identical to TRBD2. CDR3 amino acids: CASSLGLAGAGEQFF. CDR3 in DNA: TGTGCCAGCAGTTTAGGACTAGCGGGAGCCGGTGAGCAGTTCTTC.